In this sample, the clone carrying this TCR beta chain turned up many times. The antigen remains undetermined. The cDNA came from 5'RACE, which used 10-nucleotide random UMIs. TCRdb re-called the 5' RACE reads through MiXCR, storing one row per CDR3 protein. In the table there are 85,000 to 100,000 distinct CDR3 sequences, around 3.3% of which are singletons. These data are taken from a study of neurological immune-mediated disorders. General study results and limits: Falling below healthy controls, multiple sclerosis showed the least TCR clonal expansion, while HTLV-1-associated myelopathy showed the most.

The CDR3 loop spans 13 amino acids. The ends were cut back, 3 bases at V and 5 bases at J, with 11 bases in the middle. Germline V gene lookup returns CDR1 SGHRS and CDR2 YFSETQ. The chain links TRBV5-1 to TRBJ1-1; the D gene is possibly TRBD1 (5 bases). The sequence was obtained from a woman aged 18-35 years with multiple sclerosis. Material for sequencing was PBMCs. The CDR3 DNA sequence: TGCGCCAGCAGCTCTACAGGCAAAACTGAAGCTTTCTTT. Its translation is CASSSTGKTEAFF.